Below are 27 T cell receptor beta chains sequenced from a single sample in a study of T cell changes during pregnancy in multiple sclerosis (dated by TCRdb to between 2019 and 2020). Library creation used the immunoSEQ multiplex PCR assay. What TCRdb holds here is the immuneACCESS table cut down to in-frame rearrangements. Part of the clones is not present; checked against another copy, under half of the missing clones reflect an unresolved V gene, and the others are unexplained. Recorded for this sample are about 59,000 clones; 93% of them occurred a single time. The ten biggest clones cover 2.6% of the sample. The source material was CD8+ T cells from peripheral blood mononuclear cells, sampled in the third trimester of pregnancy. The receptors were sampled from a female donor with multiple sclerosis, enrolled in a pregnancy study.

The chain employs TRBV19 and TRBJ1-2; D unclear. CDR1 and CDR2 (germline): LNHDA, SQIVND (reference sequence). The CDR3 extends over 12 amino acids. The ends were cut back, 7 bases at V and 6 bases at J, with 12 bases in the middle. CDR3 residues: CASTVGRDGYTF. In DNA form, the CDR3 reads TGTGCCAGTACCGTCGGGAGGGATGGCTACACCTTC. The full variable domain, with the rest looked up from reference TRBV19 and TRBJ1-2, is DGGITQSPKYLFRKEGQNVTLSCEQNLNHDAMYWYRQDPGQGLRLIYYSQIVNDFQKGDIAEGYSVSREKKESFPLTVTSAQKNPTAFYLCASTVGRDGYTFGSGTRLTVV.

This rearrangement joins TRBV7-2 to TRBJ1-1, with D unresolved. V was shortened by 5 bases and J by 1 base, with 8 bases between the two germline ends. Per germline, CDR1 SGHTA and CDR2 FQGNSA. The CDR3 covers 13 residues. CDR3 nucleotides: TGTGCCAGCAGCATTGGCGGGAACACTGAAGCTTTCTTT. Protein product: CASSIGGNTEAFF.

This chain joins TRBV9 and TRBJ2-7, with TRBD2 matching 7 bases. The CDR3 consists of 16 residues. The ends lost 4 bases at V and 5 bases at J; junction bases unmatched: 15. Per germline, CDR1 SGDLS and CDR2 YYNGEE. CDR3 residues: CASSPRGVGAQHEQYF. CDR3 nucleotides: TGTGCCAGCAGCCCCCGGGGGGTGGGAGCACAACACGAGCAGTACTTC. Full variable domain (missing parts from reference TRBV9 and TRBJ2-7): DSGVTQTPKHLITATGQRVTLRCSPRSGDLSVYWYQQSLDQGLQFLIQYYNGEERAKGNILERFSAQQFPDLHSELNLSSLELGDSALYFCASSPRGVGAQHEQYFGPGTRLTVT.

The chain joins TRBV2 to TRBJ1-5, with D perhaps TRBD1 (6 bases). The CDR3 extends over 14 amino acids. Trimming removed 6 bases at V and 2 bases at J, with 11 bases between. The germline V gene has CDR1 SNHLY and CDR2 FYNNEI. The CDR3 reads CASRPRQGNQPQHF. CDR3 nucleotides: TGTGCCAGCAGACCCCGACAGGGCAATCAGCCCCAGCATTTT.

This chain links TRBV30 with TRBJ2-7; D gene uncertain. The CDR3 length is 13 residues. Trimming removed 0 bases from V and 6 bases from J, with 12 bases in between. Germline V gene data show CDR1 as GTSNPN and CDR2 as SVGIG (reference sequence). The CDR3 region is CAWSVTSPGEQYF. CDR3 in DNA: TGTGCCTGGAGTGTAACGTCGCCGGGCGAGCAGTACTTC.

The V and J genes are TRBV5-8 and TRBJ1-2; tentatively, D is TRBD1 (5 bases). This CDR3 comprises 12 residues. Germline V gives CDR1 SGHTS, CDR2 YDEGEE. The ends were cut back, 4 bases at V and 8 bases at J, with 12 bases in the middle. As DNA, the CDR3 is TGTGCCAGCAGCACGGGACTGCTAGGCTACACCTTC. Translated: CASSTGLLGYTF.

This clone has a single count. This chain uses TRBV4-2 with TRBJ2-7; the match to TRBD1 covers 9 bases. Germline V CDR1 and CDR2: LGHNA, YNFKEQ. Losses at the gene ends were 0 bases for V and 2 bases for J; bases not matched to a gene: 5. The CDR3 spans 16 residues. The CDR3 DNA sequence: TGTGCCAGCAGCCAAGAATGGGACAGGGACCCCTACGAGCAGTACTTC. Amino acids: CASSQEWDRDPYEQYF.

This clone has only one observation. The chain recombines TRBV4-2 with TRBJ2-7, with TRBD2 matching 9 bases. Germline CDR1 and CDR2: LGHNA and YNFKEQ. CDR3 length: 18 amino acids. The V and J ends lost 0 bases and 7 bases, in that order; junction bases with no gene match: 16. As DNA, the CDR3 is TGTGCCAGCAGCCAAGAGTATCCGGGCGGGAGGGCCACGGGTGAGCAGTACTTC. Its protein product is CASSQEYPGGRATGEQYF.

V is TRBV5-1 and J is TRBJ2-7; D gene unclear. Germline-derived CDR1 and CDR2 are SGHRS and YFSETQ. The CDR3 covers 13 residues. The V end was cut by 4 bases, the J end by 5 bases, with 13 bases between. In nucleotides, the CDR3 is TGCGCCAGCAGCCCTTCCCAACAGAACGAGCAGTACTTC. It specifies CASSPSQQNEQYF.

The CDR3 DNA reads as TGCGCCAGCAGCTTGGTGTCTAGCGGGAGTTTTGATGAGCAGTTCTTC. It specifies CASSLVSSGSFDEQFF. This chain uses TRBV5-1 with TRBJ2-1; 10 bases are a match to TRBD2. Losses at the gene ends were 0 bases for V and 8 bases for J; bases not matched to a gene: 8. The CDR3 has 16 residues. Germline V gives CDR1 SGHRS, CDR2 YFSETQ.

This clone appeared a single time. The chain employs TRBV9 and TRBJ2-1, with a tentative D call TRBD2 (7 bases). CDR1 and CDR2 from the germline V gene are SGDLS and YYNGEE. V was trimmed by 7 bases and J by 14 bases, leaving 16 bases between them. There are 11 residues in the CDR3. In DNA form, the CDR3 reads TGTGCCAGCGGACACCAGGGGAGGGAGTTCTTC. Encoded protein: CASGHQGREFF.

This chain joins TRBV5-5 and TRBJ2-5, with 8 bases lining up with TRBD1. The germline V gene has CDR1 SGHKS and CDR2 YYEKEE (reference sequence). Germline trimming cut 3 bases from V and 4 bases from J; bases unmatched to any gene: 8. CDR3 length: 15 amino acids. The CDR3 region is CASSSGQGLRETQYF. DNA of the CDR3: TGTGCCAGCAGCTCAGGACAGGGTTTGCGAGAGACCCAGTACTTC. Together with reference TRBV5-5 and TRBJ2-5, the CDR3 gives the full variable domain: DAGVTQSPTHLIKTRGQQVTLRCSPISGHKSVSWYQQVLGQGPQFIFQYYEKEERGRGNFPDRFSARQFPNYSSELNVNALLLGDSALYLCASSSGQGLRETQYFGPGTRLLVL.

This clone was seen more than once but under ten times. The rearrangement uses TRBV6-6 and TRBJ2-2, with D uncertain. V was cut by 5 bases and J by 3 bases, with 10 bases left in between. CDR1 MNHNY and CDR2 SVGAGI come from the germline V gene (reference sequence). The CDR3 extends over 14 amino acids. The DNA for the CDR3 is TGTGCCAGCAGTCCGAGAACAGACACCGGGGAGCTGTTTTTT. Encoded protein: CASSPRTDTGELFF.

The rearrangement uses TRBV30 and TRBJ1-5, with 7 bases identical to TRBD1. V lost 4 bases to trimming and J lost 0 bases; unmatched junction nucleotides: 0. The CDR3 spans 13 residues. Germline V gives CDR1 GTSNPN, CDR2 SVGIG (reference sequence). The chain's CDR3 is CAWTGGSNQPQHF. The CDR3, as DNA: TGTGCCTGGACAGGGGGTAGCAATCAGCCCCAGCATTTT.

The chain combines TRBV19 with TRBJ2-3; the D is unclear. CDR1 and CDR2 from the germline V gene are LNHDA and SQIVND (reference sequence). V was cut by 4 bases and J by 2 bases, with 7 bases left in between. The CDR3 is 13 residues long. In DNA form, the CDR3 reads TGTGCCAGTAGTAACTATCACACAGATACGCAGTATTTT. Its protein is CASSNYHTDTQYF. The full variable domain, its missing parts supplied by reference TRBV19 and TRBJ2-3, is DGGITQSPKYLFRKEGQNVTLSCEQNLNHDAMYWYRQDPGQGLRLIYYSQIVNDFQKGDIAEGYSVSREKKESFPLTVTSAQKNPTAFYLCASSNYHTDTQYFGPGTRLTVL.

The rearrangement joins TRBV6-1 to TRBJ2-3; TRBD2 aligns across 12 bases. The germline V gene encodes CDR1 MNHNS and CDR2 SASEGT. The length of the CDR3 is 16 residues. The V gene end was trimmed by 3 bases and the J gene end by 4 bases; junction bases not matched to a gene: 5. As DNA, the CDR3 is TGTGCCAGCAGTGAGGACAGACTAGCGGGAGCAGATACGCAGTATTTT. Protein sequence: CASSEDRLAGADTQYF.

The rearrangement joins TRBV5-1 to TRBJ2-1; perhaps TRBD1 as D (5 bases). Per germline, CDR1 SGHRS and CDR2 YFSETQ. The CDR3 spans 13 residues. The germline V and J ends were trimmed by 0 bases and 9 bases, with 10 bases remaining between them. The CDR3 DNA reads as TGCGCCAGCAGCTTGGTGACAGAGAGTGAGCAGTTCTTC. It specifies CASSLVTESEQFF.

This clone was seen only once. The chain couples TRBV7-8 to TRBJ2-1; tentative D call: TRBD1 (5 bases). This CDR3 is built from 12 residues. Germline CDR1 is SGHVS and CDR2 is FQNEAQ. V lost 4 bases and J 8 bases, leaving 9 bases between the germline ends. The CDR3 DNA reads as TGTGCCAGCAGCTATAGGGGATATGAGCAGTTCTTC. Its translation is CASSYRGYEQFF.

This chain connects TRBV27 to TRBJ2-1, with 8 bases identical to TRBD1. Germline trimming cut 0 bases from V and 7 bases from J; bases unmatched to any gene: 17. Germline V gene lookup returns CDR1 MNHEY and CDR2 SMNVEV (reference sequence). CDR3 length: 19 amino acids. The CDR3 sequence: CASSLSSWEDRERINEQFF. Written as DNA, the CDR3 is TGTGCCAGCAGTTTATCGAGTTGGGAGGACAGGGAGAGGATTAATGAGCAGTTCTTC.

The chain carries TRBV12-5 and TRBJ1-2; possibly TRBD1 for D (6 bases). The CDR3 has 17 amino acids. Per the germline V gene, CDR1 is LGHNT and CDR2 is FRNRAP. The V gene lost 2 bases and the J gene lost 2 bases, with 18 bases spanning the gap. CDR3 nucleotides: TGTGCTAGTGGTTTGTGGGGGACAAGGCCCTTGAACTATGGCTACACCTTC. It is translated as CASGLWGTRPLNYGYTF.

This rearrangement joins TRBV9 to TRBJ2-2; TRBD1 matches 9 bases. The germline V gene encodes CDR1 SGDLS and CDR2 YYNGEE. J was trimmed by 9 bases and V by 2 bases; bases with no gene match: 14. This CDR3 is built from 17 residues. The CDR3 bases are TGTGCCAGCAGCGTCTACCCTGGGACAGGGAGCACGTGGGAGCTGTTTTTT. Residues: CASSVYPGTGSTWELFF.

This clone has more than one count but fewer than ten. This chain uses TRBV19 with TRBJ1-1; D gene unclear. CDR3 length: 14 residues. In germline, CDR1 is LNHDA, CDR2 SQIVND (reference sequence). The V gene lost 6 bases and the J gene lost 2 bases, with 13 bases spanning the gap. CDR3 sequence: CASRPRGGNTEAFF. The CDR3 nucleotides read TGTGCCAGTAGACCCCGCGGCGGAAACACTGAAGCTTTCTTT.

The chain is built from TRBV5-5 and TRBJ2-1, with 10 nucleotides matching TRBD2. The CDR3 spans 15 residues. Looked up from germline, CDR1 is SGHKS and CDR2 is YYEKEE (reference sequence). J was trimmed by 1 base and V by 4 bases; bases with no gene match: 2. The CDR3 DNA reads as TGTGCCAGCAGCCTGACTAGCGGGTCCTACAATGAGCAGTTCTTC. Protein: CASSLTSGSYNEQFF. Complete variable domain (other parts from reference TRBV5-5 and TRBJ2-1): DAGVTQSPTHLIKTRGQQVTLRCSPISGHKSVSWYQQVLGQGPQFIFQYYEKEERGRGNFPDRFSARQFPNYSSELNVNALLLGDSALYLCASSLTSGSYNEQFFGPGTRLTVL.

This sequence joins TRBV19 and TRBJ1-1; D perhaps matches TRBD1 (5 bases). Germline loops: CDR1 LNHDA, CDR2 SQIVND (reference sequence). V was trimmed by 8 bases and J by 0 bases, leaving 10 bases between them. The CDR3 contains 13 residues. The CDR3 protein is CASGGTVNTEAFF. In DNA form, the CDR3 reads TGTGCCAGTGGAGGGACGGTGAACACTGAAGCTTTCTTT.

The chain employs TRBV19 and TRBJ2-7; TRBD2 matches 8 bases. In germline, CDR1 is LNHDA, CDR2 SQIVND (reference sequence). This CDR3 is built from 15 residues. V trimming: 0 bases; J trimming: 2 bases; junction bases outside the gene matches: 3. CDR3 in DNA: TGTGCCAGTAGTATAGAACTAGCGGAGGCCTACGAGCAGTACTTC. This encodes CASSIELAEAYEQYF.

This clone has only one observation. This chain joins TRBV9 and TRBJ2-1; a weak D match, TRBD2 (5 bases). The germline gives CDR1 SGDLS, CDR2 YYNGEE. Trimming took 0 bases from V and 0 from J, leaving 10 bases between them. CDR3 length: 16 residues. This chain's CDR3 is CASSVGGKSSYNEQFF. The CDR3 DNA is TGTGCCAGCAGCGTAGGAGGGAAGAGCTCCTACAATGAGCAGTTCTTC.

This clone occurred once. The chain joins TRBV11-2 to TRBJ2-3; 7 bases map to TRBD2. Germline CDR1 reads SGHAT; CDR2 reads FQNNGV. V lost 1 base, J lost 2 bases, and 6 bases stayed unmatched. The CDR3 is 16 amino acids. In DNA, the CDR3 is TGTGCCAGCAGCTTAGGGACTAGTTCCTTCACAGATACGCAGTATTTT. This encodes CASSLGTSSFTDTQYF.